The subject of this entry is one TCR beta chain. This sample stems from a study of long-term antiretroviral therapy in people with HIV. The libraries were made with immunoSEQ v3.0 at survey level. Sequencing was performed with immunoSEQ multiplex PCR; in TCRdb, only in-frame clones are kept and a portion is missing. The table lists tens of thousands of clones, 86% of them singletons, with 4% to 5% in the top ten. V lost 8 bases, J lost 0 bases, and 12 bases lay in between. CDR3 length equals 13 residues. Germline CDR1 and CDR2: SGHRS and YFSETQ. Sequenced material: unsorted PBMCs, taken 1.3 years after starting antiretroviral therapy. The chain couples TRBV5-1 to TRBJ2-7, with D perhaps matching TRBD1 (5 bases). The source is a man in his sixties with HIV. The CDR3 sequence: CASTTDTSYEQYF. In DNA, the CDR3 is TGCGCCAGTACGACGGACACCTCCTACGAGCAGTACTTC.